A selection of T cell receptor beta chains follows, all from one sample in a study of cytomegalovirus exposure and HLA in healthy donors. Repertoires were generated with immunoSEQ multiplex PCR, while TCRdb's copy carries only in-frame clones and drops some. The sample records 60,000 or so clones, about 91% being singletons. The specimen was PBMCs. The receptors derive from a woman in her twenties or thirties in good health and CMV-seronegative. CDR3s include the opening cysteine and the closing phenylalanine or tryptophan. A D gene is named only where the DNA matches it firmly. Only part of the rows carry a size: once, few, many, or a class if the clone is expanded.

J gene	D gene	clone size	V gene	CDR3 protein	CDR3 DNA
TRBJ2-1	-	-	TRBV19	CASSVSLSVSHEQFF	TGTGCCAGTAGCGTTTCCCTATCGGTTTCCCATGAGCAGTTCTTC
TRBJ1-5	-	-	TRBV10-2	CASSGQVDQPQHF	TGCGCCAGCAGTGGACAAGTCGATCAGCCCCAGCATTTT
TRBJ2-7	-	-	TRBV10-3	CACSSAPTYEQYF	TGTGCCTGCAGTAGCGCCCCAACCTACGAGCAGTACTTC
TRBJ1-2	-	-	TRBV7-9	CASSPGERGYTF	TGTGCCAGCAGCCCAGGGGAAAGGGGCTACACCTTC
TRBJ2-1	TRBD2	-	TRBV27	CASSLAGEGSYNEQFF	TGTGCCAGCAGTTTAGCGGGAGAGGGCTCCTACAATGAGCAGTTCTTC
TRBJ2-7	TRBD2	-	TRBV29-1	CSAGGGTSGSYEQYF	TGCAGCGCTGGAGGGGGGACTAGCGGGTCCTACGAGCAGTACTTC
TRBJ1-2	-	-	TRBV30	CAWTRWTASSYGYTF	TGTGCCTGGACGAGGTGGACAGCTTCCAGCTATGGCTACACCTTC
TRBJ2-1	-	once	TRBV19	CARTVGSSYNEQFF	TGTGCCAGGACCGTAGGGAGCTCCTACAATGAGCAGTTCTTC
TRBJ1-1	TRBD1	-	TRBV29-1	CSAIRQGREAFF	TGCAGCGCCATACGACAGGGGAGAGAAGCTTTCTTT
TRBJ2-2	TRBD2	-	TRBV5-1	CASSLQLAGGPGELFF	TGCGCCAGCAGCTTGCAACTAGCGGGAGGGCCCGGGGAGCTGTTTTTT
TRBJ2-7	-	-	TRBV19	CASSITDGGWYEQYF	TGTGCCAGTAGTATAACCGACGGAGGGTGGTACGAGCAGTACTTC
TRBJ2-5	-	-	TRBV29-1	CSVGGVWETQYF	TGCAGCGTTGGGGGGGTCTGGGAGACCCAGTACTTC
TRBJ2-2	-	-	TRBV30	CAWSGDRQDTGELFF	TGTGCCTGGAGTGGAGATCGACAAGACACCGGGGAGCTGTTTTTT
TRBJ1-1	-	-	TRBV6-5	CASSQAGNTEAFF	TGTGCCAGCAGCCAGGCGGGGAACACTGAAGCTTTCTTT
TRBJ2-1	TRBD2	once	TRBV5-1	CASSLRLAGDNEQFF	TGCGCCAGCAGCTTGCGCCTAGCGGGAGACAATGAGCAGTTCTTC
TRBJ2-3	TRBD2	once	TRBV9	CASRREELDTQYF	TGTGCCAGCAGGCGGGAGGAATTAGATACGCAGTATTTT
TRBJ2-7	-	-	TRBV10-3	CAGGQSYEQYF	TGTGCGGGGGGACAGTCTTACGAGCAGTACTTC
TRBJ2-1	TRBD2	-	TRBV11-1	CASTQRLVAGVREQFF	TGTGCCAGCACCCAACGGTTGGTAGCGGGAGTCAGGGAGCAGTTCTTC
TRBJ2-3	-	-	TRBV7-8	CASSSQGPDTQYF	TGTGCCAGCAGCTCCCAGGGCCCAGATACGCAGTATTTT
TRBJ1-2	TRBD1	-	TRBV19	CASRSGQGGWDYTF	TGTGCCAGCCGTTCCGGACAGGGGGGTTGGGACTACACCTTC
TRBJ1-2	TRBD1	-	TRBV28	CASSPRTGVNGYTF	TGTGCCAGCAGTCCCAGGACAGGGGTCAATGGCTACACCTTC
TRBJ1-1	-	once	TRBV5-1	CASSLKQGDVATEAFF	TGCGCCAGCAGCTTAAAACAGGGTGACGTGGCGACTGAAGCTTTCTTT
TRBJ2-7	TRBD1	-	TRBV28	CASSIDRGSYEQYF	TGTGCCAGCAGTATCGACAGGGGGTCCTACGAGCAGTACTTC
TRBJ2-5	TRBD1	-	TRBV30	CACLQGWQETQYF	TGTGCCTGCCTACAGGGGTGGCAAGAGACCCAGTACTTC
TRBJ2-5	TRBD2	once	TRBV5-1	CASSYPGLAGGGQETQYF	TGCGCCAGCAGCTATCCGGGACTAGCGGGAGGAGGGCAAGAGACCCAGTACTTC
TRBJ1-1	-	once	TRBV30	CAWSVAENTEAFF	TGTGCCTGGAGTGTAGCGGAGAACACTGAAGCTTTCTTT